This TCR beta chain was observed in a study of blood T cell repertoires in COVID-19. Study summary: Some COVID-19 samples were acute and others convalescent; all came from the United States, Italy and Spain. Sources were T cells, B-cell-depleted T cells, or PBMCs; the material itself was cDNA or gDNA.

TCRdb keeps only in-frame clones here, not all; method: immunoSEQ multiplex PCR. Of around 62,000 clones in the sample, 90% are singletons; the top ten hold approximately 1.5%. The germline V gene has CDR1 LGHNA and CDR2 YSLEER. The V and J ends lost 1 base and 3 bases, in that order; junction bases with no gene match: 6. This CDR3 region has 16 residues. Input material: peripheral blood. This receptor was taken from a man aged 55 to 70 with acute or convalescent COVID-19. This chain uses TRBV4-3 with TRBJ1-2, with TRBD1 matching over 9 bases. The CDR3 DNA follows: TGCGCCAGCAGCCAAGTGGGGGACAGGGCAGACTATGGCTACACCTTC. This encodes CASSQVGDRADYGYTF.